Sequencing of this TCR beta chain was carried out in a study of T-cell reconstitution after alpha-beta-depleted transplantation in children. Notes on the study in general: Diversity and T-cell counts at one year after transplant derived mostly from new T cells. Several patients had high TCRbeta diversity at day 60; it came from surviving recipient T cells and thymic progenitors.

A library of TCRbeta sequences, prepared with unique molecular identifiers, was generated. Using its own MiXCR run on the PCR reads, TCRdb lists one record per CDR3 protein. The table has fewer than 1 million distinct CDR3 sequences, about 16% seen once; the top ten hold approximately 5%. The CDR3 runs to 15 residues. Germline CDR1 and CDR2: SGHTA and FQGNSA. The V gene lost 1 base and the J gene lost 4 bases, with 11 bases spanning the gap. To note about this clonotype: Its antigen remains unidentified.

This material consisted of PBMCs, mostly from graft donor cells, taken 360 days after TCRalphabeta/CD19-depleted stem cell transplant. The sequence came from a male patient aged 5 to 17 who had a stem cell transplant for acute lymphoblastic leukemia, so the T cells may come from the graft donor. J is TRBJ1-5 and V is TRBV7-2; D is uncertain. CDR3 in DNA: TGTGCCAGCAGCTTAGGGTCTCATTTGAATCAGCCCCAGCATTTT. It yields the protein CASSLGSHLNQPQHF.